This TCR beta chain originates from a study of cytomegalovirus exposure and HLA in healthy donors. Using immunoSEQ multiplex PCR, the repertoire was profiled, and TCRdb retains in-frame clones only, with some absent. This sample has hundreds of thousands of clones; 86% occur once, and the top ten carry 0.83%. Germline V gives CDR1 KGHSH, CDR2 LQKENI. Trimming took 4 bases from V and 5 from J; bases not matched to a gene: 7. The CDR3 runs to 15 residues. The sample comprised PBMCs. The V gene is TRBV18, the J gene TRBJ2-2; 7 nucleotides align to TRBD1. The TCR was taken from a young woman in good health and CMV-seronegative. The CDR3 is CASSQERQGTGELFF. The CDR3 DNA is TGTGCCAGCTCACAAGAGAGACAGGGAACCGGGGAGCTGTTTTTT. The full variable domain, rest sourced from reference TRBV18 and TRBJ2-2, is NAGVMQNPRHLVRRRGQEARLRCSPMKGHSHVYWYRQLPEEGLKFMVYLQKENIIDESGMPKERFSAEFPKEGPSILRIQQVVRGDSAAYFCASSQERQGTGELFFGEGSRLTVL.